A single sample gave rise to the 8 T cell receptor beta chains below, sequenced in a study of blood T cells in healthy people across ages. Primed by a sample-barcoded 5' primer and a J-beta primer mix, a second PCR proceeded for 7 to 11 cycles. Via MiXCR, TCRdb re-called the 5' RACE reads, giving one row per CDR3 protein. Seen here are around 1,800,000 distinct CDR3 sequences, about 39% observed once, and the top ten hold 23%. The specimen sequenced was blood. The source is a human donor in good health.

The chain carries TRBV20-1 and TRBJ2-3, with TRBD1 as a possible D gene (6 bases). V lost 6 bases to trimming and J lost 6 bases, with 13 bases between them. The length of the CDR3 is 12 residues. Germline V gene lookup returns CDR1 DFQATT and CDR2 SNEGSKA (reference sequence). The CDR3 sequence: CSAHFGQDTQYF. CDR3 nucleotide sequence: TGCAGTGCCCACTTCGGACAGGATACGCAGTATTTT.

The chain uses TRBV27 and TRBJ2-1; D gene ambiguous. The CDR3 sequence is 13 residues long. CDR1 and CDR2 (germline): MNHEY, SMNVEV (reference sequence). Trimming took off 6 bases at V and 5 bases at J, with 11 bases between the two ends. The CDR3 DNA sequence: TGTGCCAGCAGCCCCGAGTCCCACAATGAGCAGTTCTTC. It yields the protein CASSPESHNEQFF.

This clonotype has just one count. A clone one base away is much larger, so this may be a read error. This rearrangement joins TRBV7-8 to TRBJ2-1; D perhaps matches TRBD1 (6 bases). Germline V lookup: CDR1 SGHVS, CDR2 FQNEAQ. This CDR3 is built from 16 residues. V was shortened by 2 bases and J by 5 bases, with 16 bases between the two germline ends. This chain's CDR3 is CASSLFSTGTHNEQFF. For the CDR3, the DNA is TGTGCCAGCAGCTTATTTAGTACAGGGACCCACAATGAGCAGTTCTTC.

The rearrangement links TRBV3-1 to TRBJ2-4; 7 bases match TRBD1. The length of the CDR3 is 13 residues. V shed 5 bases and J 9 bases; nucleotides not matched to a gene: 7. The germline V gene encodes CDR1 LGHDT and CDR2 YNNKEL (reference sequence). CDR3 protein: CASSVKQGIIQYF. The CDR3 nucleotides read TGTGCCAGCAGCGTGAAACAGGGGATCATTCAGTACTTC. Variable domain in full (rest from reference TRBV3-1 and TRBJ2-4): DTAVSQTPKYLVTQMGNDKSIKCEQNLGHDTMYWYKQDSKKFLKIMFSYNNKELIINETVPNRFSPKSPDKAHLNLHINSLELGDSAVYFCASSVKQGIIQYFGAGTRLSVL.

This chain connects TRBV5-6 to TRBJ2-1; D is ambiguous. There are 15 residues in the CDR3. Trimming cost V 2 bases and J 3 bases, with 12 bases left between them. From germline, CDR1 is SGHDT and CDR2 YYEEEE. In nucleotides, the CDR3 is TGTGCCAGCAGCTTTGGTCGGAGAAACTACAATGAGCAGTTCTTC. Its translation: CASSFGRRNYNEQFF.

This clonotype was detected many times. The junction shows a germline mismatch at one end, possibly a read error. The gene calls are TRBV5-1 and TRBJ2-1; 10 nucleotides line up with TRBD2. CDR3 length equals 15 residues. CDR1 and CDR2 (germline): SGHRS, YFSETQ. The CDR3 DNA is TGTGCCAGCAGCTTGGCTAGCGGGGGAGGGAATGAGCAGTTCTTC. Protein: CASSLASGGGNEQFF.

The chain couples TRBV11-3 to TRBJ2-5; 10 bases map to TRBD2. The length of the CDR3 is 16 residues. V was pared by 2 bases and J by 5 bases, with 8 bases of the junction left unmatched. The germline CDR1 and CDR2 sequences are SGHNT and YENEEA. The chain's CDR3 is CASSLPERGGFETQYF. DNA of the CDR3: TGTGCCAGCAGCTTACCGGAGCGGGGGGGCTTTGAGACCCAGTACTTC.

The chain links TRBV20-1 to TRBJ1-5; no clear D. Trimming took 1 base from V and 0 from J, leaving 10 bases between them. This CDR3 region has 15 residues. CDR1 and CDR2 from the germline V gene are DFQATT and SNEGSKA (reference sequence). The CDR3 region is CSARAYDLSNQPQHF. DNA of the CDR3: TGCAGTGCTAGAGCCTATGATCTTAGCAATCAGCCCCAGCATTTT.